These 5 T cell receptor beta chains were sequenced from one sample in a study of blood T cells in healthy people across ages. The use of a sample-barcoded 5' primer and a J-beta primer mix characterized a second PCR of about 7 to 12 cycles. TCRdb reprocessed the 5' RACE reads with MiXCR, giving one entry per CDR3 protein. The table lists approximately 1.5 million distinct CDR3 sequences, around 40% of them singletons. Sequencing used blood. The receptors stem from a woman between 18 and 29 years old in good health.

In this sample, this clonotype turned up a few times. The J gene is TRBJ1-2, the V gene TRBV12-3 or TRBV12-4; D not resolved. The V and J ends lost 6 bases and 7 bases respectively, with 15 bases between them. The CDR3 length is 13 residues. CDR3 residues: CASSPTSSVGYTF. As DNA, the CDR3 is TGTGCCAGCAGCCCGACATCGTCGGTTGGCTACACCTTC.

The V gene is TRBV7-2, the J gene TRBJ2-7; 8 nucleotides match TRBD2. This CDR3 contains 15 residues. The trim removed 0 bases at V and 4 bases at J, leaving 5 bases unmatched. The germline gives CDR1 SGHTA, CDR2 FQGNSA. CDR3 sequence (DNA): TGTGCCAGCAGCTTAGCGCCGGGGGGGTTTTACGAGCAGTACTTC. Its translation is CASSLAPGGFYEQYF.

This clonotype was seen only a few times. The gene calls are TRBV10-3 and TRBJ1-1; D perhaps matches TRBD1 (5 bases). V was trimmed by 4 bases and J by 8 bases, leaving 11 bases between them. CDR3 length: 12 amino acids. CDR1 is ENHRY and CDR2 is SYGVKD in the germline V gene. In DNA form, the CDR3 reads TGTGCCATCAGTGTGGGGGAGGGGGAAGCTTTCTTT. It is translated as CAISVGEGEAFF.

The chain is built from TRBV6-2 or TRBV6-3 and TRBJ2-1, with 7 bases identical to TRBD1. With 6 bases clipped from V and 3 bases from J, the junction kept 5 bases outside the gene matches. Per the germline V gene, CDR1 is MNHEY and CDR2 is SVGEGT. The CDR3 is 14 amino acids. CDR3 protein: CASRDRSLYNEQFF. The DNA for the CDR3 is TGTGCCAGCAGGGACAGGAGTCTCTACAATGAGCAGTTCTTC.

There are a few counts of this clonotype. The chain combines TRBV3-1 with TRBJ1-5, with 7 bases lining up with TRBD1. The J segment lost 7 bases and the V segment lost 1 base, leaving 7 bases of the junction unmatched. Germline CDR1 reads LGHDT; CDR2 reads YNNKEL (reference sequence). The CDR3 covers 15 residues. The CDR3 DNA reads TGTGCCAGCAGCCAAGCAGGGGGTTTGGAGCAGCCCCAGCATTTT. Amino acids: CASSQAGGLEQPQHF. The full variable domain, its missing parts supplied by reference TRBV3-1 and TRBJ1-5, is DTAVSQTPKYLVTQMGNDKSIKCEQNLGHDTMYWYKQDSKKFLKIMFSYNNKELIINETVPNRFSPKSPDKAHLNLHINSLELGDSAVYFCASSQAGGLEQPQHFGDGTRLSIL.